Given below is one TCR beta chain in context. This CDR3 is 13 amino acids long. Germline CDR1 reads SGHDT; CDR2 reads YYEEEE. V was pared by 0 bases and J by 7 bases, with 7 bases between. These data come from a study of blood T cell repertoires in COVID-19. The method was immunoSEQ multiplex PCR; TCRdb's version includes in-frame clones alone and lacks a portion of them. This sample carries some 160,000 clones, 84% of them seen once, and the ten largest clones take around 2.7%. V and J are TRBV5-6 and TRBJ2-2; D gene ambiguous. The sample was peripheral blood. This receptor was identified in a woman aged 80 or over with COVID-19, enrolled during active disease. The CDR3 sequence is CASSLGQFGELFF. The CDR3 bases are TGTGCCAGCAGCTTGGGGCAGTTCGGGGAGCTGTTTTTT.